Following are 6 T cell receptor beta chains from one sample sequenced in a study of vaccination effects on CD4 cells after COVID-19. Their antigens are not known. Antigen-specific CD4+ T cells were expanded (with viral peptide pools) by the ViraFEST assay ahead of sequencing. Following an approximately ten-day culture, CD4+ T cells were purified. Everyone in the study got two shots of either the BNT162b2 or mRNA-1273 vaccine. Some clones are missing from TCRdb's copy, which holds only in-frame ones; the method was immunoSEQ multiplex PCR. The repertoire includes 57,000 or so clones, less than 80% of them detected once, and roughly 1.2% sits in the top ten. Sequencing was performed on CD4+ T cells from PBMCs cultured with HCoV-229E spike peptides, taken after COVID-19 vaccination. The origin of the receptors is a human donor who received a COVID-19 vaccine.

The rearrangement links TRBV5-1 to TRBJ2-1, with unresolved D. Germline CDR1 reads SGHRS; CDR2 reads YFSETQ. V was pared by 4 bases and J by 1 base, with 15 bases between. The CDR3 runs 16 residues. CDR3 nucleotides: TGCGCCAGCAGCCCCCGACCTACCCCTTCCTACAATGAGCAGTTCTTC. Protein product: CASSPRPTPSYNEQFF.

The V gene is TRBV6-5, the J gene TRBJ1-2; no reliable D call. Trimming took 2 bases from V and 2 from J, leaving 6 bases between them. This CDR3 is 13 amino acids long. Germline V gene lookup returns CDR1 MNHEY and CDR2 SVGAGI. In nucleotides, the CDR3 is TGTGCCAGCAGTTACACGGGAAACTATGGCTACACCTTC. Its protein is CASSYTGNYGYTF.

The CDR3 nucleotides read TGTGCCACCAGTGTGGCTAGCGGGGAAGAGACCCAGTACTTC. Amino acid sequence: CATSVASGEETQYF. The chain is built from TRBV24-1 and TRBJ2-5, with 9 bases lining up with TRBD2. There are 14 residues in the CDR3. Trimming cost V 5 bases and J 3 bases; bases outside gene matches: 3. Germline V gene sequence: CDR1 KGHDR, CDR2 SFDVKD.

The chain joins TRBV7-2 to TRBJ2-5, with 9 bases matching TRBD1. The ends lost 5 bases at V and 5 bases at J; junction bases unmatched: 6. The CDR3 sequence is 14 residues long. Germline V CDR1 and CDR2: SGHTA, FQGNSA. In nucleotides, the CDR3 is TGTGCCAGCAGCCGCGACAGGGGGAGGGAGACCCAGTACTTC. This codes for CASSRDRGRETQYF.

This clone was detected a few times. The genes are TRBV19 and TRBJ2-2; D is possibly TRBD1 or TRBD2 (5 bases each). V gave up 7 bases and J gave up 0 bases, with 12 bases separating them. The germline V gene encodes CDR1 LNHDA and CDR2 SQIVND (reference sequence). The CDR3 extends over 15 amino acids. CDR3 DNA: TGTGCCAGTAAACCGGGACCTACGAACACCGGGGAGCTGTTTTTT. Residues: CASKPGPTNTGELFF. The full variable domain, with the rest looked up from reference TRBV19 and TRBJ2-2, is DGGITQSPKYLFRKEGQNVTLSCEQNLNHDAMYWYRQDPGQGLRLIYYSQIVNDFQKGDIAEGYSVSREKKESFPLTVTSAQKNPTAFYLCASKPGPTNTGELFFGEGSRLTVL.

This rearrangement joins TRBV7-2 to TRBJ1-5, with D possibly being TRBD1 (5 bases). This CDR3 comprises 16 residues. Germline assignment: CDR1 SGHTA and CDR2 FQGNSA. V lost 1 base, J lost 3 bases, and 13 bases lay in between. In DNA, the CDR3 is TGTGCCAGCAGCTTAGGTCTTGGGGCGGTCAATCAGCCCCAGCATTTT. Protein: CASSLGLGAVNQPQHF.